The present T cell receptor (beta chain) was sequenced within a study of blood T cell repertoires in COVID-19. Germline values: CDR1 SNHLY, CDR2 FYNNEI. J was trimmed by 7 bases and V by 3 bases; bases with no gene match: 6. CDR3 size: 15 residues. This clone appeared a single time. Sequencing used immunoSEQ multiplex PCR; TCRdb keeps in-frame clones, though not all of them. The sample contains 220,000 or so clones, roughly 81% of which appear only once. The sequenced material came from peripheral blood. The V gene is TRBV2, the J gene TRBJ2-1; 10 bases map to TRBD2. The origin of this receptor is a middle-aged man who had recovered from COVID-19. The CDR3 is CASSDEGLAPNEQFF. CDR3 nucleotide sequence: TGTGCCAGCAGTGACGAGGGACTAGCGCCTAATGAGCAGTTCTTC.